The clone carrying this T cell receptor beta chain occurred many times. The antigen is undetermined. Antiretroviral therapy had run roughly three months, about 14 weeks, before follow-up blood collection. No cell fractionation was done, so the repertoire covers all unsorted peripheral blood T cells. The CDR3 has 14 amino acids. J lost 6 bases, V lost 5 bases, and 5 bases had no gene match. Germline V CDR1 and CDR2: LNHDA, SQIVND (reference sequence). This entry belongs to a study of HIV-infected patients and healthy controls. Notes on the study in general: The diversity differences were not explained by slight age and sex differences between study cohorts. The seeming recovery of the Gini index after therapy in HIV-infected patients vanished in size-matched data. Compared with controls, mean Gini indices were significantly raised in HIV-infected repertoires, possibly indicating oligoclonality.

Alpha and beta constant-region primers primed reverse transcription of 500 to 550 ng RNA. Using multiplexing indices, alpha and beta chain libraries were generated apart by chain-specific third strand synthesis. The library had 12-nucleotide molecular identifiers formed by two random hexamers joined together. TCRdb reprocessed the 5' RACE reads via MiXCR and lists one record per CDR3 protein. Counted here are 8,000 to 9,000 distinct CDR3 sequences, almost 8.5% occurring once; the ten biggest clones make up over 8.5%. The receptor was derived from an adult with HIV infection. J is TRBJ1-5 and V is TRBV19; 9 bases are shared with TRBD1. Source: blood, taken during antiretroviral therapy. CDR3 region: CASSAGQGSQPQHF. DNA of the CDR3: TGTGCCAGTAGTGCGGGACAGGGAAGTCAGCCCCAGCATTTT.